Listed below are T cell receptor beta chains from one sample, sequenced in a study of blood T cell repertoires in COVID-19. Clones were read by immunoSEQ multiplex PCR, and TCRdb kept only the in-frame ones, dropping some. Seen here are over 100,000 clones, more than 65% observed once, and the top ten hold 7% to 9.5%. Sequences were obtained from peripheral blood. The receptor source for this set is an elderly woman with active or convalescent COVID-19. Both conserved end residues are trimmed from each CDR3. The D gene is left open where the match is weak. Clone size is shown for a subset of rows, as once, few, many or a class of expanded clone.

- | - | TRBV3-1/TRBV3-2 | ASSLRGYEQY
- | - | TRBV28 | ASTMAAIGDGELF
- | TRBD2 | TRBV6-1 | ASSDGYYSTSRQETQY
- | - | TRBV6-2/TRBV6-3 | ASSGQFFYEQY
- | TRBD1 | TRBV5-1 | ASRPEQGITDTQY
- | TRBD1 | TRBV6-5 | ASSYVQGQAF
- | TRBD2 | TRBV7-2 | ASSAKGLAGGSLYNEQF
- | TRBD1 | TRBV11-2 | ASSLAGQHNQPQH
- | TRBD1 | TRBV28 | ASSSTGGNTEAF
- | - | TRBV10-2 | ASSESLEQF
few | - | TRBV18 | ASSPNPSQRAAYEQY
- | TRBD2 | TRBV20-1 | SASSTSGHYEQY
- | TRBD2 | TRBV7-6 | ASSSLPGGSEQY
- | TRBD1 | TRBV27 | ASSRTGGTGELF
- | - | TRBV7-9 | ASSRNSGNVVETQY
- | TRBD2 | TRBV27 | ASRLGTSGSLYTQY
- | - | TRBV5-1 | ASSLEAGMGEQY
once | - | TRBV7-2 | ASSLVPLKQF
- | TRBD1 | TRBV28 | ASRKQGRQETQY
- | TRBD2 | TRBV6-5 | ASTPGGTSYEQY
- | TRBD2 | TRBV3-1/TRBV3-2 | ASTFTGGGSEQF
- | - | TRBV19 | ASSIEGLGHEAF
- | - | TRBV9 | ASSAFLAANYGYT
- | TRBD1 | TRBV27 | ASSRDRILNTEAF
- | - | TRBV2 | ASSPGDYQPQH
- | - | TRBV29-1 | SVERAAASTDTQY
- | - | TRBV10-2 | ASTYGGLGYGYT
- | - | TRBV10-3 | ATNGGDFGNTIY
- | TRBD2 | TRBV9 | ASNPSGSVDTQY
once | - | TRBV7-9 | ASSLSIQGEKLF
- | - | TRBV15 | ATSRDRNTGELF
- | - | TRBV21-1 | ASSKALRLFLYEQY
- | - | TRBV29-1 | SGGAPNTGELF
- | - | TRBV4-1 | ASSQERARELF
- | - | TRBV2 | ASSEGRIEAF
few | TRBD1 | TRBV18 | ASSPRDRGYNTEAF
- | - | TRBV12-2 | ASRLLRGREKLF
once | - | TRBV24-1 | ATGMGDTQY
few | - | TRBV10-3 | ATEREGDEQY
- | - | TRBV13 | ASSLGQNYEQY
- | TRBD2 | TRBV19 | ASSIRASGSSDTQY
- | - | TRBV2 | ASRQIFNEKLF
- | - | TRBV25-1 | ASSGGQGKNIQY
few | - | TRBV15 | ATEYGQTYEQY
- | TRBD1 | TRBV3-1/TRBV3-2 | ASSYGQGRFSDTQY